The 21 T cell receptor beta chains below come from one sample, sequenced in a study of molecular identifiers for immune sequencing clone quantification. In TCRdb, the PCR reads were re-called with MiXCR into one record per CDR3 protein. This table holds under 800,000 distinct CDR3 sequences, about 25% found once. Specimen: naive CD8+ T cells from blood, with Jurkat cell RNA spiked in. Stated subset: FACS-sorted CD8+CD4-CCR7+CD45RA+ naive T cells. The receptors derive from a human donor in good health. Some libraries in this study had Jurkat cell RNA spiked in.

This clonotype was counted ten times or more. V usage is TRBV29-1 and J usage is TRBJ1-2; D not resolved. The germline gives CDR1 SQVTM, CDR2 ANQGSEA. Trimming shortened V by 6 bases and J by 4 bases, and 9 bases separated the two germline ends. The CDR3 sequence is 11 residues long. The DNA for the CDR3 is TGCAGCGTGGGTTCTGGCTATGGCTACACCTTC. This sequence encodes CSVGSGYGYTF.

This clonotype was observed a handful of times. V and J are TRBV6-2 or TRBV6-3 and TRBJ2-7; 7 nucleotides agree with TRBD2. V gave up 10 bases and J gave up 4 bases; unmatched junction bases: 13. There are 14 residues in the CDR3. Germline V lookup: CDR1 MNHEY, CDR2 SVGEGT. The CDR3 sequence is CATTRDYQVYEQYF. For the CDR3, the DNA is TGTGCCACCACTCGGGACTACCAAGTATACGAGCAGTACTTC.

As to this clonotype: A read error may be the cause here, since a much bigger clone is one base away. The chain is built from TRBV4-1 and TRBJ2-5; TRBD1 might be the D (5 bases). Germline V gives CDR1 MGHRA, CDR2 YSYEKL. This CDR3 is built from 13 residues. CDR3 region: CASSHRQQETQCF. CDR3 nucleotides: TGCGCCAGCAGCCACAGACAGCAAGAGACCCAGTGCTTC.

This sequence joins TRBV11-1 and TRBJ2-7, with D possibly called TRBD1 or TRBD2 (5 bases each). Looked up from germline, CDR1 is SGHAT and CDR2 is FQDESV (reference sequence). The CDR3 contains 14 residues. Trimming left V 8 bases short and J 2 bases short, with 16 bases between. CDR3 residues: CASRGPTHPYEQYF. CDR3 DNA sequence: TGTGCCAGCCGGGGCCCCACCCATCCCTACGAGCAGTACTTC.

This clonotype occurred many times. CDR3 amino acids: CASSDNENTEAFF. The CDR3 DNA is TGTGCCAGCAGCGACAATGAGAACACTGAAGCTTTCTTT. The chain employs TRBV13 and TRBJ1-1; no clear D gene. There are 13 residues in the CDR3. V shed 5 bases and J shed 1 base, with 8 bases lying between them. The germline gives CDR1 PRHDT, CDR2 FYEKMQ (reference sequence). Looking up the rest from reference TRBV13 and TRBJ1-1 gives the full variable domain: AAGVIQSPRHLIKEKRETATLKCYPIPRHDTVYWYQQGPGQDPQFLISFYEKMQSDKGSIPDRFSAQQFSDYHSELNMSSLELGDSALYFCASSDNENTEAFFGQGTRLTVV.

Comments on this clonotype: The germline gene is not matched at one end of the junction; a read error may be the cause. This chain links TRBV12-3 or TRBV12-4 with TRBJ1-2; no firm D call. The CDR3 is 14 amino acids. The CDR3 here is CASSVSRSNYGSTF. The CDR3 DNA reads as TGTGCCAGCAGTGTCTCCCGCTCCAACTATGGCTCCACCTTC.

The V and J genes are TRBV4-3 and TRBJ2-7, with a possible D match to TRBD2 (6 bases). This CDR3 spans 14 amino acids. The V and J ends lost 1 base and 2 bases respectively, with 9 bases between them. Per germline, CDR1 LGHNA and CDR2 YSLEER. CDR3 sequence: CASSQGLVAYEQYF. In DNA form, the CDR3 reads TGCGCCAGCAGCCAAGGACTAGTGGCCTACGAGCAGTACTTC.

This clonotype was seen more than once but under ten times. The J gene is TRBJ1-2, the V gene TRBV5-5; D ambiguous. Germline-derived CDR1 and CDR2 are SGHKS and YYEKEE (reference sequence). Between the trimmed V and J ends, which lost 0 bases and 1 base, there was a span of 13 bases. CDR3 size: 16 residues. The CDR3 here is CASSLDAPVVNYGYTF. DNA for the CDR3: TGTGCCAGCAGCTTGGACGCCCCGGTGGTTAACTATGGCTACACCTTC.

This clonotype was counted only a few times. V gene TRBV19 combines with J gene TRBJ1-1, with D unclear. Germline CDR1 LNHDA, CDR2 SQIVND (reference sequence). This CDR3 has 13 amino acids. V was clipped by 3 bases and J by 4 bases, with 9 bases between them. This chain's CDR3 is CASSIKGITEAFF. CDR3 bases: TGTGCCAGTAGTATTAAGGGTATCACTGAAGCTTTCTTT. Together with reference TRBV19 and TRBJ1-1, the CDR3 gives the full variable domain: DGGITQSPKYLFRKEGQNVTLSCEQNLNHDAMYWYRQDPGQGLRLIYYSQIVNDFQKGDIAEGYSVSREKKESFPLTVTSAQKNPTAFYLCASSIKGITEAFFGQGTRLTVV.

Turning to this clonotype: A much larger clone sits a single nucleotide away, making a read error possible. The V call is TRBV2, the J call TRBJ2-7; 9 nucleotides align to TRBD1. From germline, CDR1 is SNHLY and CDR2 FYNNEI. V trimming: 7 bases; J trimming: 12 bases; junction bases outside the gene matches: 10. The CDR3 spans 12 residues. CDR3 amino acids: CASKGIPGQGYF. The CDR3 nucleotides are TGTGCCAGCAAAGGAATCCCGGGACAGGGGTACTTC.

This rearrangement joins TRBV19 to TRBJ1-5, with D perhaps matching TRBD1 (5 bases). V lost 2 bases to trimming and J lost 6 bases, with 14 bases between them. Looked up from germline, CDR1 is LNHDA and CDR2 is SQIVND (reference sequence). The CDR3 is made up of 15 amino acids. For the CDR3, the DNA is TGTGCCAGTAGTATAATAGACAGCGAAGTTCAGCCCCAGCATTTT. Translated: CASSIIDSEVQPQHF. Full variable domain (remainder filled in from reference TRBV19 and TRBJ1-5): DGGITQSPKYLFRKEGQNVTLSCEQNLNHDAMYWYRQDPGQGLRLIYYSQIVNDFQKGDIAEGYSVSREKKESFPLTVTSAQKNPTAFYLCASSIIDSEVQPQHFGDGTRLSIL.

In the case of this clonotype: This could be a read error, since a much larger clone is one nucleotide away. V usage is TRBV19 and J usage is TRBJ2-7; TRBD1 might be the D (6 bases). Germline CDR1 and CDR2: LNHDA and SQIVND (reference sequence). CDR3 size: 14 residues. V was clipped by 3 bases and J by 4 bases, with 13 bases between them. CDR3 protein: CASSIGDTAYEQYF. The CDR3 nucleotides are TGTGCCAGTAGTATTGGGGACACCGCTTACGAGCAGTACTTC. Supplemented by reference TRBV19 and TRBJ2-7, the full variable domain reads DGGITQSPKYLFRKEGQNVTLSCEQNLNHDAMYWYRQDPGQGLRLIYYSQIVNDFQKGDIAEGYSVSREKKESFPLTVTSAQKNPTAFYLCASSIGDTAYEQYFGPGTRLTVT.

For this clonotype: The CDR3 does not end in the conserved phenylalanine or tryptophan, so this is likely a read error. The chain is built from TRBV4-3 and TRBJ2-7; TRBD2 might be the D (5 bases). The CDR3 loop spans 15 amino acids. In germline, CDR1 is LGHNA, CDR2 YSLEER. V was pared by 0 bases and J by 2 bases, with 11 bases between. The CDR3 here is CASSQEASLAYEQYL. In DNA, the CDR3 is TGCGCCAGCAGCCAAGAGGCTAGCCTAGCCTACGAGCAGTACCTC.

Concerning this clonotype itself: A much bigger clone sits one base away, suggesting this may be a read error. The CDR3, as DNA: TGCAGTGCTAGCCGGACTAACACAGATACGCAGTATTTT. Translating gives CSASRTNTDTQYF. J is TRBJ2-3 and V is TRBV20-1, with D perhaps matching TRBD2 (6 bases). The CDR3 is 13 residues long. V was pared by 3 bases and J by 2 bases, with 9 bases between. The germline gives CDR1 DFQATT, CDR2 SNEGSKA (reference sequence).

With respect to this clonotype: Given a much more abundant clone one base away, this may be a read error. V and J are TRBV7-9 and TRBJ2-2; 7 nucleotides line up with TRBD2. Germline V gene lookup returns CDR1 SEHNR and CDR2 FQNEAQ (reference sequence). This CDR3 has 14 amino acids. The chain's CDR3 is CASSSGLVAGEPFF. CDR3 sequence (DNA): TGTGCCAGCAGCTCCGGACTAGTCGCCGGGGAGCCGTTTTTT.

This clonotype was picked up a small number of times. This chain uses TRBV19 with TRBJ2-5; the D gene is possibly TRBD1 (5 bases). CDR3 length equals 14 residues. Germline-derived CDR1 and CDR2 are LNHDA and SQIVND (reference sequence). V was pared by 5 bases and J by 2 bases, with 12 bases between. The CDR3 is CASSALDRQETQYF. The DNA of the CDR3 is TGTGCCAGTAGTGCCCTCGACAGACAAGAGACCCAGTACTTC.

A remark on this clonotype: Just one base apart from a much larger clone, this may be a read error. The chain links TRBV20-1 to TRBJ1-3; TRBD1 might be the D (6 bases). The CDR3 runs to 13 residues. V lost 0 bases and J lost 9, with 12 bases in between. The germline CDR1 and CDR2 sequences are DFQATT and SNEGSKA (reference sequence). The CDR3 DNA follows: TGCAGTGCTAGAGATCAGGGGCTAATCACCATATATTTT. Its protein product is CSARDQGLITIYF.

This chain joins TRBV5-5 and TRBJ1-2, with 8 nucleotides matching TRBD1. The junction had 8 bases not matched to a gene; V was cut back by 0 bases and J by 10 bases. Germline V gene lookup returns CDR1 SGHKS and CDR2 YYEKEE (reference sequence). The CDR3 is made up of 14 amino acids. The CDR3, as DNA: TGTGCCAGCAGCTTGGGGACAGGGAGCGCAATCTACACCTTC. Translated, it gives CASSLGTGSAIYTF.

The CDR3: CASSLRVSYGYTF. The CDR3 DNA follows: TGTGCCAGCAGCTTAAGGGTCTCCTATGGCTACACCTTC. The V call is TRBV13, the J call TRBJ1-2; D not certain. Germline V CDR1 and CDR2: PRHDT, FYEKMQ (reference sequence). Trimming removed 2 bases at V and 4 bases at J, with 8 bases between. The CDR3 consists of 13 residues.

This clonotype was detected only a few times. The chain couples TRBV4-1 to TRBJ1-1; 10 positions match TRBD1. This CDR3 is built from 18 residues. The V gene's germline CDR1 is MGHRA and CDR2 YSYEKL. V gave up 1 base and J gave up 4 bases; unmatched junction bases: 12. This chain's CDR3 is CASSQASGTGDEGTEAFF. CDR3 in DNA: TGCGCCAGCAGCCAAGCCTCCGGGACAGGGGATGAGGGCACTGAAGCTTTCTTT.

This clonotype came up many times. V and J are TRBV20-1 and TRBJ2-2; D call uncertain. The ends were cut back, 3 bases at V and 1 base at J, with 6 bases in the middle. Per germline, CDR1 DFQATT and CDR2 SNEGSKA (reference sequence). This CDR3 is 13 amino acids long. The CDR3 DNA follows: TGCAGTGCTAGCCCTGAGAACACCGGGGAGCTGTTTTTT. This encodes CSASPENTGELFF.